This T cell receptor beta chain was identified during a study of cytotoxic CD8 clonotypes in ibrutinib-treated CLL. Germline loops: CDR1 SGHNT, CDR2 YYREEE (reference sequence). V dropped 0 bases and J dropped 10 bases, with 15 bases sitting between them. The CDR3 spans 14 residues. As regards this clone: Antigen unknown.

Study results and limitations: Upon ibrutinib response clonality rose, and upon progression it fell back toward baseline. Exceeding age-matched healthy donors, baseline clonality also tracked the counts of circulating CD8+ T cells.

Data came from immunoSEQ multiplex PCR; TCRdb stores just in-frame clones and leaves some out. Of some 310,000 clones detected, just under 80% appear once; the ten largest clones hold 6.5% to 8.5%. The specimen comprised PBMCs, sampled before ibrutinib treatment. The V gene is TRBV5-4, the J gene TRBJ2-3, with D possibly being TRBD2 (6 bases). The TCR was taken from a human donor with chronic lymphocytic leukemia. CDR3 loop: CASSLGGRSPPQYF. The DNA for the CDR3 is TGTGCCAGCAGCTTGGGTGGGAGGAGTCCGCCGCAGTATTTT.